The rows below give T cell receptor beta chains drawn from one sample of a study of T cells in Graves' hyperthyroidism and ophthalmopathy. A single record per CDR3 protein comes from TCRdb applying MiXCR to the multiplex PCR reads. This table holds about 480,000 distinct CDR3 sequences, approximately 15% found once. Sequences were obtained from blood. The receptors derive from a woman between 18 and 29 years old with Graves' hyperthyroidism. The CDR3 runs from the conserved cysteine through the conserved F or W. A D gene is named only where the DNA matches it firmly. Size tells how often a clone was seen (once, few, many) or the class of an expanded clone, and some rows leave it out.

CDR3nt: TGTGCCAGCAGTTACGTTCCCCTGGGGCGAGGAAACACCATATATTTT
CDR3aa: CASSYVPLGRGNTIYF
d_gene: .
j_gene: TRBJ1-3
abundance: many
v_gene: TRBV6-5

CDR3nt: TGTGCCAGCAGCGCCGGACAGCCTTATAATTCACCCCTCCACTTT
CDR3aa: CASSAGQPYNSPLHF
d_gene: .
j_gene: TRBJ1-6
abundance: many
v_gene: TRBV9

CDR3nt: TGCAGTGCTAGAGATCAGGGGGCAGACACCGGGGAGCTGTTTTTT
CDR3aa: CSARDQGADTGELFF
d_gene: TRBD1
j_gene: TRBJ2-2
abundance: .
v_gene: TRBV20-1

CDR3nt: TGTGCCTGGATGGGGACTAGCGAGTACAATGAGCAGTTCTTC
CDR3aa: CAWMGTSEYNEQFF
d_gene: TRBD2
j_gene: TRBJ2-1
abundance: many
v_gene: TRBV30

CDR3nt: TGCAGCGTTGGGAGAGACACTGAAGCTTTCTTT
CDR3aa: CSVGRDTEAFF
d_gene: .
j_gene: TRBJ1-1
abundance: many
v_gene: TRBV29-1

CDR3nt: TGCAGTGCTAGACACACTGGGGTCTACGAGCAGTACTTC
CDR3aa: CSARHTGVYEQYF
d_gene: .
j_gene: TRBJ2-7
abundance: .
v_gene: TRBV20-1

CDR3nt: TGTGCCAGTAGTACCCAGCGGGAGAGCTACAATGAGCAGTTCTTC
CDR3aa: CASSTQRESYNEQFF
d_gene: TRBD2
j_gene: TRBJ2-1
abundance: .
v_gene: TRBV19

CDR3nt: TGTGCCAGCAGTTTTGGAGGGGACGGGAGCCAGTACTTC
CDR3aa: CASSFGGDGSQYF
d_gene: .
j_gene: TRBJ2-5
abundance: many
v_gene: TRBV12-3/TRBV12-4

CDR3nt: TGTACAACCGTTGTGGGGTTGAGCTCCTACAATGAGCAGTTCTTC
CDR3aa: CTTVVGLSSYNEQFF
d_gene: .
j_gene: TRBJ2-1
abundance: many
v_gene: TRBV28

CDR3nt: TGTGCCAGCAGTTCGGATCGGACGGAGTTAGTGGCTTCACCCCTCCACTTT
CDR3aa: CASSSDRTELVASPLHF
d_gene: .
j_gene: TRBJ1-6
abundance: many
v_gene: TRBV12-3/TRBV12-4

CDR3nt: TGTGCCAGCAGTGTGCAGGGGGCAGGAGAGACCCAGTACTTC
CDR3aa: CASSVQGAGETQYF
d_gene: TRBD1
j_gene: TRBJ2-5
abundance: many
v_gene: TRBV6-1

CDR3nt: TGTGCCAGCAGTTTAGTTCAGAGGTCCTATGGCTACACCTTC
CDR3aa: CASSLVQRSYGYTF
d_gene: .
j_gene: TRBJ1-2
abundance: .
v_gene: TRBV28

CDR3nt: TGTGCCAGCAGCCTAGCGGGAGGGCCAGATACGCAGTATTTT
CDR3aa: CASSLAGGPDTQYF
d_gene: TRBD2
j_gene: TRBJ2-3
abundance: many
v_gene: TRBV3-1

CDR3nt: TGTGCCAGCAGCTCAACGGGGGGTAACTATGGCTACACCTTC
CDR3aa: CASSSTGGNYGYTF
d_gene: .
j_gene: TRBJ1-2
abundance: many
v_gene: TRBV7-9

CDR3nt: TGTGCCAGCAGTCCCGGGGCTGCGAGAGAACTGTTTTTT
CDR3aa: CASSPGAARELFF
d_gene: .
j_gene: TRBJ1-4
abundance: many
v_gene: TRBV28

CDR3nt: TGTGCCACCAGTGATTTGGATGACAGGGGGAACAATGAGCAGTTCTTC
CDR3aa: CATSDLDDRGNNEQFF
d_gene: TRBD1
j_gene: TRBJ2-1
abundance: many
v_gene: TRBV24-1

CDR3nt: TGTGCCAGCAGCACCAAGCCCCGCCTATACCCCATTTCGGGAGTGACAGATACGCAGTATTTT
CDR3aa: CASSTKPRLYPISGVTDTQYF
d_gene: .
j_gene: TRBJ2-3
abundance: .
v_gene: TRBV7-8

CDR3nt: TGCAGCGCATATAGCGGGAGATCCGGCAATGAGCAGTTCTTC
CDR3aa: CSAYSGRSGNEQFF
d_gene: TRBD2
j_gene: TRBJ2-1
abundance: few
v_gene: TRBV29-1

CDR3nt: TGTGCCAGCAGTGGTCCGGATCCCCGGGGGGATTCACCCCTCCACTTT
CDR3aa: CASSGPDPRGDSPLHF
d_gene: .
j_gene: TRBJ1-6
abundance: few
v_gene: TRBV6-1

CDR3nt: TGTGCCTGGAGTGTACTAGCGGGAGGGCCCCATGAGCAGTTCTTC
CDR3aa: CAWSVLAGGPHEQFF
d_gene: TRBD2
j_gene: TRBJ2-1
abundance: many
v_gene: TRBV30

CDR3nt: TGTGCCTGGAGCCTCTGGGGCAATGAGCAGTTCTTC
CDR3aa: CAWSLWGNEQFF
d_gene: .
j_gene: TRBJ2-1
abundance: many
v_gene: TRBV30

CDR3nt: TGTGCCAGCAGCCCCCTCGCAAGGGACCTGAGTGAAGCTTTCTTT
CDR3aa: CASSPLARDLSEAFF
d_gene: .
j_gene: TRBJ1-1
abundance: many
v_gene: TRBV7-3